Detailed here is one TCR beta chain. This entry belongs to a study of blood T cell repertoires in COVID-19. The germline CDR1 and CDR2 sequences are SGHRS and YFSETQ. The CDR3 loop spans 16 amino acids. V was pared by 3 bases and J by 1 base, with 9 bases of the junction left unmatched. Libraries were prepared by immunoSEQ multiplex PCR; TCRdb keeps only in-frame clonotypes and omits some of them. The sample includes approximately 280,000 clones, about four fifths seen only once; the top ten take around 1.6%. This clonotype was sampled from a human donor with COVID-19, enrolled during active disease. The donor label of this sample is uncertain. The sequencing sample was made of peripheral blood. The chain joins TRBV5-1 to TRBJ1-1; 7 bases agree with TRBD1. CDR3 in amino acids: CASSSGQAISNTEAFF. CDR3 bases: TGCGCCAGCAGCTCCGGACAGGCAATCTCGAACACTGAAGCTTTCTTT.